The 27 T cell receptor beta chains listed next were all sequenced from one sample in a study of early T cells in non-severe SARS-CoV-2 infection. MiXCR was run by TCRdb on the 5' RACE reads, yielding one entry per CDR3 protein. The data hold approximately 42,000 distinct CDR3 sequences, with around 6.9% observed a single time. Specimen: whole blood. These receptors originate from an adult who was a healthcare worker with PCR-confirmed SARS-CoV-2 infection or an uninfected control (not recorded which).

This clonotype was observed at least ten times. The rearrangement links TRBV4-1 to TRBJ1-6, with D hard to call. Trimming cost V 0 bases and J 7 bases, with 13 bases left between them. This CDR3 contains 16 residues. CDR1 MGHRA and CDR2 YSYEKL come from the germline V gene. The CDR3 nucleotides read TGCGCCAGCAGCCAAGAAAGAGCAGCGCCAAATTCACCCCTCCACTTT. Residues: CASSQERAAPNSPLHF.

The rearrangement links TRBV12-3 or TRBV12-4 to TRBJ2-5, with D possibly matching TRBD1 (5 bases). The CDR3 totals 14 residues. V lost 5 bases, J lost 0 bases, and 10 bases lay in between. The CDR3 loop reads CASSLGQNQETQYF. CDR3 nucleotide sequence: TGTGCCAGCAGTCTCGGACAAAACCAAGAGACCCAGTACTTC.

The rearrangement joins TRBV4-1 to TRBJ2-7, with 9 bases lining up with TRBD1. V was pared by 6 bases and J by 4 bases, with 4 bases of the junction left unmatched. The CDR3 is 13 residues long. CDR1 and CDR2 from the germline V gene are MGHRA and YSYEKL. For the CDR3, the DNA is TGCGCCAGCAGGGGGACAGGGATTTACGAGCAGTACTTC. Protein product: CASRGTGIYEQYF.

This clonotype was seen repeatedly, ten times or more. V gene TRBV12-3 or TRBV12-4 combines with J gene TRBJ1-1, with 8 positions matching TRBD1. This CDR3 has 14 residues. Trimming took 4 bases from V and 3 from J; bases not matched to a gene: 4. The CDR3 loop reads CASSWQGAHTEAFF. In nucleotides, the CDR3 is TGTGCCAGCAGTTGGCAGGGGGCGCACACTGAAGCTTTCTTT.

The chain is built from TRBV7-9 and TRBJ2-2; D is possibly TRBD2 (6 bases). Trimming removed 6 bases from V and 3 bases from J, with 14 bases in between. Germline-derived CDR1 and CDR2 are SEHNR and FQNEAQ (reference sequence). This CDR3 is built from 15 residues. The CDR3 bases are TGTGCCAGCAGTTCCTGGGGGGTAGACACCGGGGAGCTGTTTTTT. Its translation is CASSSWGVDTGELFF.

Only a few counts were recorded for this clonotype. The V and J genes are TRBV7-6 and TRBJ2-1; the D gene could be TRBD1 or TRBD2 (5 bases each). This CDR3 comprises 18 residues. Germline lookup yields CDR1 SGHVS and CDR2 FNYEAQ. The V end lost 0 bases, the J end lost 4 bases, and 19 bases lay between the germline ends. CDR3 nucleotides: TGTGCCAGCAGCTTAGCTGGGGGTTCGGCAGAAAGATACAATGAGCAGTTCTTC. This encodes CASSLAGGSAERYNEQFF. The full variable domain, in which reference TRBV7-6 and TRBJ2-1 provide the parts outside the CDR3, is GAGVSQSPRYKVTKRGQDVALRCDPISGHVSLYWYRQALGQGPEFLTYFNYEAQQDKSGLPNDRFSAERPEGSISTLTIQRTEQRDSAMYRCASSLAGGSAERYNEQFFGPGTRLTVL.

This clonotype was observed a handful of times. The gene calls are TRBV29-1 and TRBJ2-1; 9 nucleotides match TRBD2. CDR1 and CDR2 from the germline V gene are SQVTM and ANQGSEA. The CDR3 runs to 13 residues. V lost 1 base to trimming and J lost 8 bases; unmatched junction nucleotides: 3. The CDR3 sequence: CSVEGGGDHEQFF. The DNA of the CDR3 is TGCAGCGTTGAAGGCGGGGGGGACCATGAGCAGTTCTTC.

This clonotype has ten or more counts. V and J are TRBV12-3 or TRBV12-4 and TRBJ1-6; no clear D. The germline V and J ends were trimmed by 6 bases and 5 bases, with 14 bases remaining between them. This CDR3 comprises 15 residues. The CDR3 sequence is CASSYAAGDNSPLHF. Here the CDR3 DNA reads TGTGCCAGCAGCTACGCGGCGGGAGATAATTCACCCCTCCACTTT.

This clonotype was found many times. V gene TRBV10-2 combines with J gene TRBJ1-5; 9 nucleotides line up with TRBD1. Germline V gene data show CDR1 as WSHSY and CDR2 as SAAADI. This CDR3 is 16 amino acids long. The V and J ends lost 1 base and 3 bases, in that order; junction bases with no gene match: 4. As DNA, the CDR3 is TGCGCCAGCAGTGAGTGGGGACAGGGATCCAATCAGCCCCAGCATTTT. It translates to CASSEWGQGSNQPQHF.

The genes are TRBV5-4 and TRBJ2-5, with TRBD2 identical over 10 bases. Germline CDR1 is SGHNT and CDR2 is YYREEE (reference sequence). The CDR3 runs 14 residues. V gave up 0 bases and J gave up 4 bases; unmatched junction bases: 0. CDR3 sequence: CASSLGTSGETQYF. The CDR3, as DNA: TGTGCCAGCAGCTTGGGGACTAGCGGAGAGACCCAGTACTTC. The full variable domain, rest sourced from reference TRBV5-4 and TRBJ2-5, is ETGVTQSPTHLIKTRGQQVTLRCSSQSGHNTVSWYQQALGQGPQFIFQYYREEENGRGNFPPRFSGLQFPNYSSELNVNALELDDSALYLCASSLGTSGETQYFGPGTRLLVL.

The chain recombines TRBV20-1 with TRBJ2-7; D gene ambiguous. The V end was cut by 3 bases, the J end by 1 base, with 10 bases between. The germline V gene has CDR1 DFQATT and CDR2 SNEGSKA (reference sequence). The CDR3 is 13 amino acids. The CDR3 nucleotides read TGCAGTGCTAGGGTCCGAGGATCCTACGAGCAGTACTTC. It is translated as CSARVRGSYEQYF.

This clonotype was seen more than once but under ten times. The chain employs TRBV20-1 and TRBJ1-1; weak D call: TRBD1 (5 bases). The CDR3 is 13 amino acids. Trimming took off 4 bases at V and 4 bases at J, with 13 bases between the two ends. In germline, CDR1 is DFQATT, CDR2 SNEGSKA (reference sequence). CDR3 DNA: TGCAGTGCTACCGTGGGGGTAGGCACTGAAGCTTTCTTT. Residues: CSATVGVGTEAFF.

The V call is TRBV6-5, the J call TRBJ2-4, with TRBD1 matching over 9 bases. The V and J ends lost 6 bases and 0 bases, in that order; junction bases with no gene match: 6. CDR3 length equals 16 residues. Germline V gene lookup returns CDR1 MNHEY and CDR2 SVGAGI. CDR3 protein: CASRTQGAGAKNIQYF. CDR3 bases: TGTGCCAGCAGAACACAGGGGGCAGGAGCCAAAAACATTCAGTACTTC.

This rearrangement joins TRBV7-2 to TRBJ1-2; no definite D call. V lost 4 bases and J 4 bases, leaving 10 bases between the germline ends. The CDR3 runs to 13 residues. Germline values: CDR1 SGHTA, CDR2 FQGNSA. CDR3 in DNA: TGTGCCAGCAGCTCGCAGGAGGGCTATGGCTACACCTTC. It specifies CASSSQEGYGYTF. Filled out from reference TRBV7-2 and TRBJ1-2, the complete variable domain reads GAGVSQSPSNKVTEKGKDVELRCDPISGHTALYWYRQSLGQGLEFLIYFQGNSAPDKSGLPSDRFSAERTGGSVSTLTIQRTQQEDSAVYLCASSSQEGYGYTFGSGTRLTVV.

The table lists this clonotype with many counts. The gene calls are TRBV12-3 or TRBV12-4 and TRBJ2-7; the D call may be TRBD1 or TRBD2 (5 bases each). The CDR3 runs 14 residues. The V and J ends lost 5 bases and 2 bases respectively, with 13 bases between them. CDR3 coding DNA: TGTGCCAGCAGTATAGGGGACGGTACCTACGAGCAGTACTTC. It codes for CASSIGDGTYEQYF.

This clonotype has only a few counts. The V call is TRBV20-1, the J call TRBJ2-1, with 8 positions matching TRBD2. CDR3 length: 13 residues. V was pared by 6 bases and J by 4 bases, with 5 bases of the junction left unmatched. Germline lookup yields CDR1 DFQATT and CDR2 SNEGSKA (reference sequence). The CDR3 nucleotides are TGCAGTGCCCTTGCGGGGGGTTACAATGAGCAGTTCTTC. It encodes CSALAGGYNEQFF.

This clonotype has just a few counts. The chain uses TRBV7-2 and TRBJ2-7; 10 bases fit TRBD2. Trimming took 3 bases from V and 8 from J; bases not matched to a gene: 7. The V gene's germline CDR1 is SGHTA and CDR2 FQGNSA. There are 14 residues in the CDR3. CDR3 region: CASSFGTSGDKQYF. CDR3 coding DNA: TGTGCCAGCAGCTTTGGTACTAGCGGGGACAAGCAGTACTTC.

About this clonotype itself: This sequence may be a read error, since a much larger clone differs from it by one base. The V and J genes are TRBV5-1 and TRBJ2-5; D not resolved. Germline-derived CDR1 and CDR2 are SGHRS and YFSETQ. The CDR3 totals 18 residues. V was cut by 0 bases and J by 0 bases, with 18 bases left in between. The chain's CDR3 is CASSLGTLRVRYQETQYF. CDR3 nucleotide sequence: TGCGCCAGCAGCTTGGGAACACTTCGCGTACGCTACCAAGAGACCCAGTACTTC.

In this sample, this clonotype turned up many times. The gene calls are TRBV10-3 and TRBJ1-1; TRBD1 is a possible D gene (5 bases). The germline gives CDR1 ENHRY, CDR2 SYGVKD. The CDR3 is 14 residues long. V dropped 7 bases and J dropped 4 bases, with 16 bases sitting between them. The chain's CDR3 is CAITERGVGTEAFF. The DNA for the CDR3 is TGTGCCATCACCGAGAGGGGAGTCGGCACTGAAGCTTTCTTT.

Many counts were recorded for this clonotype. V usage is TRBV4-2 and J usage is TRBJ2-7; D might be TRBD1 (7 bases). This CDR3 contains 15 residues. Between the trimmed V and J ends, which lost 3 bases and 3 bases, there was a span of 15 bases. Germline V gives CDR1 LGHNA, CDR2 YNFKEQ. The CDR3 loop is CASSHRRGQFYEQYF. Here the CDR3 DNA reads TGTGCCAGCAGCCATCGGAGGGGGCAGTTCTACGAGCAGTACTTC.

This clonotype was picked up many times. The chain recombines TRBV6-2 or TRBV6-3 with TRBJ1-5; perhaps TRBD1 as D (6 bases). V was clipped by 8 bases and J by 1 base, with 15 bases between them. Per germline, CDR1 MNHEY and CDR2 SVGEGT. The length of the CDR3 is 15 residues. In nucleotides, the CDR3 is TGTGCCAGCCGCCGGGACAACAACAGCAATCAGCCCCAGCATTTT. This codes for CASRRDNNSNQPQHF.

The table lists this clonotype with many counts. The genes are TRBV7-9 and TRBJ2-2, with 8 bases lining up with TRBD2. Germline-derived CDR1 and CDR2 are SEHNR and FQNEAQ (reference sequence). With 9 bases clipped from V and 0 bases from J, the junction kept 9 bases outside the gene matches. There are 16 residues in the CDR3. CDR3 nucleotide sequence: TGTGCCAGAGATAGCGGGGCGGCTGCGAACACCGGGGAGCTGTTTTTT. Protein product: CARDSGAAANTGELFF.

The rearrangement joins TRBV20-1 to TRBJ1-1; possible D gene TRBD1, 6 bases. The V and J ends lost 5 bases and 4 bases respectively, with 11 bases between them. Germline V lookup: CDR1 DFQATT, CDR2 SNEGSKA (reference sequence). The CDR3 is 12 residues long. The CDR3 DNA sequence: TGCAGTGCTCCGGGGGCGGGCACTGAAGCTTTCTTT. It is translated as CSAPGAGTEAFF.

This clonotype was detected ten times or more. The DNA for the CDR3 is TGTGCCAGCAGTGCTAGCACAGATACGCAGTATTTT. Residues: CASSASTDTQYF. The chain links TRBV2 to TRBJ2-3; D call uncertain. The germline V and J ends were trimmed by 4 bases and 0 bases, with 2 bases remaining between them. Germline-derived CDR1 and CDR2 are SNHLY and FYNNEI. There are 12 residues in the CDR3. The full variable domain, completed using reference TRBV2 and TRBJ2-3, is EPEVTQTPSHQVTQMGQEVILRCVPISNHLYFYWYRQILGQKVEFLVSFYNNEISEKSEIFDDQFSVERPDGSNFTLKIRSTKLEDSAMYFCASSASTDTQYFGPGTRLTVL.

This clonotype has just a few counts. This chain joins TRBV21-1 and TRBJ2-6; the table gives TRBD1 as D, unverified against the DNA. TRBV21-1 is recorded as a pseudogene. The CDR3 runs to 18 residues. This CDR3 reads CASSKNGRAGSGANVLTF. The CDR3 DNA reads TGTGCCAGCAGCAAAAATGGCAGGGCAGGGTCTGGGGCCAACGTCCTGACTTTC.

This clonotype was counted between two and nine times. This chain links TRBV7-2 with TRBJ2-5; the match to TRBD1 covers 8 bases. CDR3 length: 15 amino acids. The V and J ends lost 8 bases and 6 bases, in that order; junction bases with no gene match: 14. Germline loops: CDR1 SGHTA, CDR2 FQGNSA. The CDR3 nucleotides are TGTGCCAGCTCGTGGGGACAGGATCTCGTTCAGACCCAGTACTTC. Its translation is CASSWGQDLVQTQYF.

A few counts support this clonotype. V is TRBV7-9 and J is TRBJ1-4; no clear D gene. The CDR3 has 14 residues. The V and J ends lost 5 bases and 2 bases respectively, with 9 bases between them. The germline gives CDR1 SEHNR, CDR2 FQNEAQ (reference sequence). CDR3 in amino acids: CASSMGGTNEKLFF. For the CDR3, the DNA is TGTGCCAGCAGCATGGGTGGCACTAATGAAAAACTGTTTTTT.